A single sample gave rise to the 8 T cell receptor beta chains below, sequenced in a study of response to subunit inactivated influenza vaccine. TCRdb itself ran the RT-PCR reads through MiXCR, one entry per CDR3 protein. The top ten hold about 9.9% of the sample, which has approximately 680,000 distinct CDR3 sequences, 15% to 17% seen once. The sample consisted of PBMCs from blood, taken roughly 13 days after vaccination. Receptors originate from a man aged 50 or older who received an inactivated influenza vaccine.

In this sample, this clonotype is large. V is TRBV11-3 and J is TRBJ2-1; no definite D call. Germline V gene lookup returns CDR1 SGHNT and CDR2 YENEEA. The CDR3 consists of 13 residues. V lost 6 bases and J 5 bases, leaving 11 bases between the germline ends. CDR3 in DNA: TGTGCCAGCAGTAAGCCCCCGGACAATGAGCAGTTCTTC. It encodes CASSKPPDNEQFF. Full variable domain (rest looked up from reference TRBV11-3 and TRBJ2-1): EAGVVQSPRYKIIEKKQPVAFWCNPISGHNTLYWYLQNLGQGPELLIRYENEEAVDDSQLPKDRFSAERLKGVDSTLKIQPAELGDSAVYLCASSKPPDNEQFFGPGTRLTVL.

This clonotype appeared a few times. The chain carries TRBV11-2 and TRBJ2-7; TRBD2 aligns across 9 bases. The CDR3 contains 17 residues. The J segment lost 1 base and the V segment lost 0 bases, leaving 7 bases of the junction unmatched. Germline CDR1 SGHAT, CDR2 FQNNGV. CDR3 DNA sequence: TGTGCCAGCAGCTTAGACCGCCTAGCGGGAAGATCCTACGAGCAGTACTTC. As protein: CASSLDRLAGRSYEQYF.

V usage is TRBV6-1 and J usage is TRBJ2-2; D uncertain. The CDR3 contains 14 residues. The germline V gene has CDR1 MNHNS and CDR2 SASEGT. V lost 11 bases, J lost 0 bases, and 13 bases lay in between. The CDR3 region has the DNA TGTGCCTCGGGTCGAGGACCGAACACCGGGGAGCTGTTTTTT. This translates into CASGRGPNTGELFF.

This clonotype was detected only a few times. This chain uses TRBV9 with TRBJ2-6; 12 bases are a match to TRBD2. Germline CDR1 SGDLS, CDR2 YYNGEE. The CDR3 covers 18 residues. V shed 5 bases and J 0 bases; nucleotides not matched to a gene: 6. CDR3 DNA sequence: TGTGCCAGCAGGGAACGGACTAGCGGGGACTCTGGGGCCAACGTCCTGACTTTC. Protein sequence: CASRERTSGDSGANVLTF.

The chain couples TRBV7-9 to TRBJ2-7; the match to TRBD2 covers 7 bases. The CDR3 extends over 14 amino acids. Germline lookup yields CDR1 SEHNR and CDR2 FQNEAQ (reference sequence). After removal of 1 base from V and 7 bases from J, the junction contained 7 bases not matched to a gene. CDR3 DNA sequence: TGTGCCAGCAGCTTAGGACTAGCCGAGGGTGAGCAGTACTTC. It codes for CASSLGLAEGEQYF.

The sample holds many counts of this clonotype. The chain combines TRBV11-2 with TRBJ2-1; D call uncertain. The CDR3 is made up of 17 amino acids. Germline CDR1 SGHAT, CDR2 FQNNGV. With 1 base removed from V and 2 bases from J, the gap between germline ends came to 15 bases. For the CDR3, the DNA is TGTGCCAGCAGCTTAGGGTACCTCGAGTTCACCTACAATGAGCAGTTCTTC. This codes for CASSLGYLEFTYNEQFF. Using reference TRBV11-2 and TRBJ2-1 for the parts outside the CDR3, the full variable domain is EAGVAQSPRYKIIEKRQSVAFWCNPISGHATLYWYQQILGQGPKLLIQFQNNGVVDDSQLPKDRFSAERLKGVDSTLKIQPAKLEDSAVYLCASSLGYLEFTYNEQFFGPGTRLTVL.

Only a few counts were recorded for this clonotype. The chain joins TRBV10-3 to TRBJ2-7, with a tentative D call TRBD2 (6 bases). Trimming stripped 0 bases from V and 5 bases from J, with 14 bases between. Germline lookup yields CDR1 ENHRY and CDR2 SYGVKD. The CDR3 covers 15 residues. CDR3 residues: CAISESSPGVDEQYF. The CDR3 DNA reads as TGTGCCATCAGTGAGTCGAGCCCGGGGGTAGACGAGCAGTACTTC.

The gene calls are TRBV19 and TRBJ1-2; unclear D gene. Per germline, CDR1 LNHDA and CDR2 SQIVND (reference sequence). CDR3 length: 18 amino acids. The ends were cut back, 8 bases at V and 0 bases at J, with 25 bases in the middle. CDR3: CASEPAGRIVRSNYGYTF. The CDR3 nucleotides read TGTGCCAGTGAACCAGCAGGAAGAATCGTTCGATCTAACTATGGCTACACCTTC.